A single sample gave rise to the 16 T cell receptor beta chains below, sequenced in a study of blood T cells in healthy people across ages. Sample-barcoded 5' priming and a J-beta primer mix drove a second PCR of roughly 6 to 12 cycles. TCRdb redid the calling of the 5' RACE reads with MiXCR, one entry per CDR3 protein. Found here are roughly 2 million distinct CDR3 sequences, about 50% of them singletons; the top ten hold approximately 2.1%. The source material was blood. These receptors were obtained from a woman in her 40s in good health.

V is TRBV7-8 and J is TRBJ2-7; the match to TRBD2 covers 10 bases. Germline lookup yields CDR1 SGHVS and CDR2 FQNEAQ. V was clipped by 5 bases and J by 3 bases; unmatched bases: 16. This CDR3 comprises 18 residues. CDR3 in amino acids: CASSPSAGGLGRYYEQYF. The CDR3, as DNA: TGTGCCAGCAGCCCGTCAGCGGGGGGGCTTGGGCGGTACTACGAGCAGTACTTC.

Here the CDR3 DNA reads TGCAGTGCTAGCAGCGGACAGGGGGCCTATGGCTACACCTTC. This codes for CSASSGQGAYGYTF. The rearrangement uses TRBV20-1 and TRBJ1-2, with 11 positions matching TRBD1. Germline V lookup: CDR1 DFQATT, CDR2 SNEGSKA (reference sequence). This CDR3 spans 14 amino acids. Losses at the gene ends were 3 bases for V and 4 bases for J; bases not matched to a gene: 4.

V and J are TRBV29-1 and TRBJ2-7, with D uncertain. Looked up from germline, CDR1 is SQVTM and CDR2 is ANQGSEA. The CDR3 has 14 residues. V was pared by 3 bases and J by 1 base, with 13 bases between. Here the CDR3 DNA reads TGCAGCGTTGAGCTTGACAATGTATCCTACGAGCAGTACTTC. Amino acids: CSVELDNVSYEQYF.

The chain carries TRBV28 and TRBJ2-3; the D is unclear. This CDR3 is built from 15 residues. Germline loops: CDR1 MDHEN, CDR2 SYDVKM. Trimming shortened V by 2 bases and J by 6 bases, and 15 bases separated the two germline ends. Here the CDR3 DNA reads TGTGCCAGCAGTTTACCCAGGAACCTAGGGGATACGCAGTATTTT. Protein product: CASSLPRNLGDTQYF.

This clonotype was detected many times. J is TRBJ2-3 and V is TRBV9; D unresolved. Trimming shortened V by 3 bases and J by 2 bases, and 4 bases separated the two germline ends. The CDR3 is made up of 12 amino acids. The germline gives CDR1 SGDLS, CDR2 YYNGEE. For the CDR3, the DNA is TGTGCCAGCAGCGGATACACAGATACGCAGTATTTT. It encodes CASSGYTDTQYF.

V is TRBV15 and J is TRBJ1-6; D is unclear. CDR3 length: 14 residues. In germline, CDR1 is LNHNV, CDR2 YYDKDF (reference sequence). Deletions cut 0 bases from V and 6 bases from J, with 6 bases between. CDR3 protein: CATSRDLSNSPLHF. In nucleotides, the CDR3 is TGTGCCACCAGCAGAGATCTTTCTAATTCACCCCTCCACTTT. Full variable domain (rest looked up from reference TRBV15 and TRBJ1-6): DAMVIQNPRYQVTQFGKPVTLSCSQTLNHNVMYWYQQKSSQAPKLLFHYYDKDFNNEADTPDNFQSRRPNTSFCFLDIRSPGLGDTAMYLCATSRDLSNSPLHFGNGTRLTVT.

This clonotype was observed a few times. The junction and the germline gene differ at one end; a read error may be behind it. This chain joins TRBV18 and TRBJ1-2, with D hard to call. Germline loops: CDR1 KGHSH, CDR2 LQKENI. The CDR3 has 13 amino acids. The CDR3 DNA is TGTGCCAGCTCACCGTTGGGCGCCAATGGCTACACCTTT. Its translation: CASSPLGANGYTF.

This clonotype was detected a few times. V usage is TRBV29-1 and J usage is TRBJ1-2, with TRBD1 as a possible D gene (5 bases). CDR3 length equals 16 residues. CDR1 SQVTM and CDR2 ANQGSEA come from the germline V gene. The germline V and J ends were trimmed by 3 bases and 0 bases, with 17 bases remaining between them. The CDR3 sequence is CSVDGGRQKPNYGYTF. The CDR3 nucleotides read TGCAGCGTTGATGGCGGTCGACAGAAACCTAACTATGGCTACACCTTC. The full variable domain, completed using reference TRBV29-1 and TRBJ1-2, is SAVISQKPSRDICQRGTSLTIQCQVDSQVTMMFWYRQQPGQSLTLIATANQGSEATYESGFVIDKFPISRPNLTFSTLTVSNMSPEDSSIYLCSVDGGRQKPNYGYTFGSGTRLTVV.

This chain joins TRBV7-2 and TRBJ2-1, with TRBD1 matching 9 bases. Trimming cost V 5 bases and J 13 bases; bases outside gene matches: 9. CDR3 length: 13 amino acids. Looked up from germline, CDR1 is SGHTA and CDR2 is FQGNSA. DNA for the CDR3: TGTGCCAGCAGCCCGAAGGGGGACAGGGACCAGTTCTTC. This sequence encodes CASSPKGDRDQFF.

The chain uses TRBV7-6 and TRBJ2-7; perhaps TRBD1 as D (7 bases). Per the germline V gene, CDR1 is SGHVS and CDR2 is FNYEAQ. Trimming took 3 bases from V and 7 from J, leaving 16 bases between them. The CDR3 runs 14 residues. In DNA form, the CDR3 reads TGTGCCAGCAGCTTGGCGGGACAGCCCTGGGAGCAGTACTTC. This translates into CASSLAGQPWEQYF.

The chain carries TRBV3-1 and TRBJ2-5, with TRBD2 identical over 8 bases. Unmatched junction bases numbered 10, after V lost 0 bases and J lost 7 bases. Germline-derived CDR1 and CDR2 are LGHDT and YNNKEL (reference sequence). This CDR3 has 16 amino acids. The CDR3 DNA reads TGTGCCAGCAGCCAAGAGGCGGAGGGACTAGACTGGACCCAGTACTTC. Encoded protein: CASSQEAEGLDWTQYF.

This sequence joins TRBV6-6 and TRBJ2-5, with a tentative D call TRBD1 (6 bases). The CDR3 runs to 12 residues. The V gene lost 8 bases and the J gene lost 2 bases, with 9 bases spanning the gap. Germline-derived CDR1 and CDR2 are MNHNY and SVGAGI (reference sequence). The CDR3, as DNA: TGTGCCAGCGGGGGCGGACAAGAGACCCAGTACTTC. Encoded protein: CASGGGQETQYF.

The rearrangement joins TRBV6-2 or TRBV6-3 to TRBJ1-6; the D gene is possibly TRBD1 (6 bases). Per germline, CDR1 MNHEY and CDR2 SVGEGT. This CDR3 is built from 16 residues. With 6 bases removed from V and 9 bases from J, the gap between germline ends came to 21 bases. DNA for the CDR3: TGTGCCAGCAGCGAACCCGGGAACAGGGTGTCTTCACCCCTCCACTTT. Translation gives CASSEPGNRVSSPLHF.

This clonotype turned up a few times. The V and J genes are TRBV28 and TRBJ2-7, with 9 positions matching TRBD1. The germline gives CDR1 MDHEN, CDR2 SYDVKM. The CDR3 runs to 15 residues. With V trimmed by 7 bases and J by 1 base, 8 bases remained unmatched. The CDR3 loop reads CASMTTGGSSYEQYF. CDR3 sequence (DNA): TGTGCCAGCATGACGACAGGGGGAAGTTCCTACGAGCAGTACTTC.

The chain combines TRBV4-1 with TRBJ2-5; 10 positions match TRBD2. The CDR3 length is 19 residues. The germline V gene encodes CDR1 MGHRA and CDR2 YSYEKL. V was pared by 1 base and J by 5 bases, with 16 bases of the junction left unmatched. The CDR3 DNA reads as TGCGCCAGCAGCCAAGGTTTGGGTCTAGCGGGAGACCCCCGTGAGACCCAGTACTTC. Its translation: CASSQGLGLAGDPRETQYF.

The V and J genes are TRBV27 and TRBJ2-1; 7 bases align to TRBD2. The V gene's germline CDR1 is MNHEY and CDR2 SMNVEV (reference sequence). V shed 5 bases and J 5 bases; nucleotides not matched to a gene: 6. This CDR3 region has 14 residues. The CDR3 here is CASSKRDYDNEQFF. CDR3 in DNA: TGTGCCAGCAGTAAACGGGACTACGACAATGAGCAGTTCTTC.